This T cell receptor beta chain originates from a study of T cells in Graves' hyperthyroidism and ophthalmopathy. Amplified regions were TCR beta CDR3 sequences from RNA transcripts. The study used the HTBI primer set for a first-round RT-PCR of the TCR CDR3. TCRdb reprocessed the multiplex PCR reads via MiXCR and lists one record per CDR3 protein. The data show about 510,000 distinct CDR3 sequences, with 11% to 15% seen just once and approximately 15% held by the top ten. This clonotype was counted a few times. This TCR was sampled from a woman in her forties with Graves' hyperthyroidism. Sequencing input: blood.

The CDR3: CAIISPGGHFGQPQHF. CDR3 coding DNA: TGTGCCATCATTTCCCCAGGGGGCCATTTCGGTCAGCCCCAGCATTTT. The rearrangement uses TRBV10-3 and TRBJ1-5; the match to TRBD1 covers 8 bases. The CDR3 totals 16 residues. CDR1 is ENHRY, CDR2 SYGVKD, per germline. Trimming took 7 bases from V and 6 from J; bases not matched to a gene: 14.